This is a list of T cell receptor beta chains from one sample in a study of shared T cell receptors in the human thymus. Some clones are missing from TCRdb's copy, which holds only in-frame ones; the method was immunoSEQ multiplex PCR. The repertoire holds roughly 710,000 clones, with 80% to 90% as singletons. The same data also went into a second study, on human thymus T cells.

The specimen sequenced was thymocytes. These receptors were obtained from a girl under three years old with a congenital heart defect. The CDR3 runs from the conserved cysteine through the conserved F or W. The order of the fields is J gene, D gene, V gene, clone size, CDR3 protein, CDR3 DNA. The D gene is left open where the match is weak. The size field is filled for only some rows; it gives once, few, many or a size class.

TRBJ1-1,NA,TRBV4-1,NA,CASSQHLTMNTEAFF,TGCGCCAGCAGCCAACACTTAACCATGAACACTGAAGCTTTCTTT
TRBJ1-2,TRBD1,TRBV19,once,CASTPRGQGVGGYTF,TGTGCCAGTACCCCTAGGGGACAGGGGGTGGGTGGCTACACCTTC
TRBJ1-5,NA,TRBV2,NA,CASSLGRRGQPQHF,TGTGCCAGCAGCCTAGGGAGAAGAGGTCAGCCCCAGCATTTT
TRBJ1-6,NA,TRBV18,NA,CASSLNLLEGAQVPLHF,TGTGCCAGCTCTCTGAATCTCCTGGAAGGGGCCCAAGTACCCCTCCACTTT
TRBJ1-2,NA,TRBV7-9,NA,CASSLVVGETGERSYGYTF,TGTGCCAGCAGCTTAGTGGTAGGGGAGACAGGTGAGAGGAGCTATGGCTACACCTTC
TRBJ2-1,NA,TRBV7-8,NA,CASSLVYEQFF,TGTGCCAGCAGCCTAGTCTATGAGCAGTTCTTC
TRBJ2-5,NA,TRBV29-1,NA,CSEPTRREEETQYF,TGCAGCGAGCCCACGCGGAGGGAAGAAGAGACCCAGTACTTC
TRBJ1-2,TRBD1,TRBV6-6,NA,CASSTRTGLRSGYTF,TGTGCCAGCAGTACCCGGACAGGGTTACGTAGTGGCTACACCTTC
TRBJ2-1,TRBD1,TRBV28,NA,CASQPRQGVLFTSYNEQFF,TGTGCCAGCCAGCCCCGTCAGGGGGTGCTCTTCACCTCCTACAATGAGCAGTTCTTC
TRBJ2-5,NA,TRBV28,NA,CASSLGQGQETQYF,TGTGCCAGCAGTTTAGGGCAGGGGCAAGAGACCCAGTACTTC
TRBJ1-6,NA,TRBV5-4,NA,CASSPGVPGTPSYNSPLHF,TGTGCCAGCAGCCCGGGGGTCCCAGGGACCCCCTCCTATAATTCACCCCTCCACTTT
TRBJ1-1,NA,TRBV20-1,NA,CSARRDTEAFF,TGCAGTGCTAGGCGCGATACTGAAGCTTTCTTT
TRBJ2-2,NA,TRBV7-9,NA,CASSLSWGVKGNTGELFF,TGTGCCAGCAGCTTATCCTGGGGGGTCAAAGGGAACACCGGGGAGCTGTTTTTT
TRBJ2-7,NA,TRBV27,NA,CASSLLPRGYEQYF,TGTGCCAGCAGTTTACTCCCCAGGGGCTACGAGCAGTACTTC
TRBJ1-4,NA,TRBV6-6,NA,CASRKTASLEKLFF,TGTGCCAGCAGAAAGACAGCCTCCCTTGAAAAACTGTTTTTT
TRBJ1-1,NA,TRBV4-1,NA,CASSQDPGPAFGDYTEAFF,TGCGCCAGCAGCCAAGATCCGGGTCCCGCCTTCGGTGATTACACTGAAGCTTTCTTT
TRBJ2-5,NA,TRBV11-2,NA,CASSLGRETQYF,TGTGCCAGCAGCCTTGGGCGAGAGACCCAGTACTTC
TRBJ1-2,NA,TRBV19,NA,CASSRSGGEHTF,TGTGCCAGTAGTCGGTCCGGGGGGGAACACACCTTC
TRBJ1-2,NA,TRBV4-2,NA,CASSQSQAFFSNYGYTF,TGTGCCAGCAGCCAATCCCAGGCGTTCTTCTCCAACTATGGCTACACCTTC
TRBJ1-1,NA,TRBV10-1,NA,CASSESSGLFTEAFF,TGCGCCAGCAGTGAGTCGTCAGGACTGTTTACTGAAGCTTTCTTT
TRBJ2-1,TRBD1,TRBV7-9,NA,CASSSRTGGNEQFF,TGTGCCAGCAGCTCCCGGACAGGGGGCAATGAGCAGTTCTTC
TRBJ1-3,NA,TRBV28,NA,CASSPIGINGNTIYF,TGTGCCAGCAGCCCGATCGGGATCAATGGAAACACCATATATTTT
TRBJ1-2,NA,TRBV19,NA,CASPNGGEGDGYTF,TGTGCCAGCCCGAACGGCGGGGAGGGAGATGGCTACACCTTC
TRBJ1-4,TRBD1,TRBV30,NA,CAWSYDRVGEKLFF,TGTGCCTGGAGCTATGACAGGGTGGGCGAAAAACTGTTTTTT
TRBJ2-7,TRBD2,TRBV4-2,NA,CASSQVGLGLAGGYEQYF,TGTGCCAGCAGCCAAGTTGGATTAGGACTAGCGGGGGGTTACGAGCAGTACTTC
TRBJ1-2,NA,TRBV5-1,NA,CASSHRQYYGYTF,TGCGCCAGCAGCCACCGACAGTACTATGGCTACACCTTC
TRBJ1-1,NA,TRBV5-5,NA,CASSWEAGEAFF,TGTGCCAGCAGCTGGGAAGCGGGCGAAGCTTTCTTT
TRBJ2-2,TRBD2,TRBV29-1,NA,CSVETYWLAGGANTGELFF,TGCAGCGTTGAAACCTATTGGCTAGCGGGGGGGGCGAACACCGGGGAGCTGTTTTTT
TRBJ2-7,TRBD1,TRBV29-1,NA,CSVELTGGGPYEQYF,TGCAGCGTTGAACTGACAGGGGGAGGTCCCTACGAGCAGTACTTC
TRBJ1-1,NA,TRBV4-1,NA,CASSQDVGGNTEAFF,TGCGCCAGCAGCCAAGATGTGGGGGGGAACACTGAAGCTTTCTTT
TRBJ2-2,TRBD1,TRBV27,NA,CASSPPGQGPRAGELFF,TGTGCCAGCAGTCCCCCAGGACAGGGCCCCCGTGCCGGGGAGCTGTTTTTT
TRBJ1-4,NA,TRBV5-4,once,CASSFHLQGSGEKLFF,TGTGCCAGCAGCTTTCACCTCCAGGGTTCTGGGGAAAAACTGTTTTTT
TRBJ2-7,NA,TRBV9,NA,CASRADLGTSEQYF,TGTGCCAGCAGAGCGGACTTGGGGACATCCGAGCAGTACTTC
TRBJ2-7,NA,TRBV4-1,NA,CASSQDEAAGRHYEQYF,TGCGCCAGCAGCCAAGATGAGGCGGCGGGGCGACACTACGAGCAGTACTTC
TRBJ1-1,NA,TRBV11-3,NA,CASSLPNTEAFF,TGTGCCAGCAGCCTCCCGAACACTGAAGCTTTCTTT
TRBJ1-2,NA,TRBV6-1,NA,CASRDSRRPYGYTF,TGTGCCAGCAGAGACTCGAGACGGCCCTATGGCTACACCTTC
TRBJ1-1,NA,TRBV12-5,NA,CASGTEGRNTEAFF,TGTGCTAGTGGTACGGAGGGAAGGAACACTGAAGCTTTCTTT
TRBJ2-3,TRBD2,TRBV6-1,NA,CASSEAGTSGTSTDTQYF,TGTGCCAGCAGTGAAGCGGGGACTAGCGGTACAAGCACAGATACGCAGTATTTT
TRBJ1-2,NA,TRBV6-5,NA,CASGADTGGGYTF,TGTGCCAGCGGCGCTGATACGGGGGGCGGCTACACCTTC
TRBJ1-2,NA,TRBV28,NA,CASRWSGGYTF,TGTGCCAGCAGATGGTCGGGTGGCTACACCTTC
TRBJ1-2,TRBD1,TRBV6-1,NA,CASTPRDRLNYGYTF,TGTGCCAGCACTCCTAGGGACAGATTGAACTATGGCTACACCTTC
TRBJ1-2,NA,TRBV6-5,NA,CASSSRQGYGYTF,TGTGCCAGCAGTTCGCGACAAGGATATGGCTACACCTTC
TRBJ1-2,NA,TRBV12-5,NA,CASGLYPEGDGYTF,TGTGCTAGTGGTTTGTATCCTGAGGGAGATGGCTACACCTTC
TRBJ2-7,NA,TRBV28,NA,CASSPRYEQYF,TGTGCCAGCAGTCCGCGCTACGAGCAGTACTTC
TRBJ2-7,TRBD1,TRBV7-2,NA,CASSLVTGQGYEQYF,TGTGCCAGCAGCTTAGTGACGGGACAGGGGTACGAGCAGTACTTC
TRBJ1-1,NA,TRBV7-3,NA,CASSIRGGQVLMNTEAFF,TGTGCCAGCAGCATCAGGGGTGGGCAGGTATTAATGAACACTGAAGCTTTCTTT
TRBJ2-5,TRBD1,TRBV7-2,once,CASSLTGSTYQETQYF,TGTGCCAGCAGCTTGACAGGGTCTACCTACCAAGAGACCCAGTACTTC
TRBJ2-3,NA,TRBV10-3,NA,CASTEPGSTTDTQYF,TGTGCCAGTACGGAACCCGGGAGCACCACAGATACGCAGTATTTT
TRBJ1-1,TRBD1,TRBV7-6,NA,CASSLASRGWNRGKEAFF,TGTGCCAGCAGCTTAGCTTCCCGAGGGTGGAACAGGGGGAAAGAAGCTTTCTTT
TRBJ1-4,TRBD1,TRBV5-1,NA,CASSLRGQDNEKLFF,TGCGCCAGCAGCCTAAGGGGACAGGATAATGAAAAACTGTTTTTT
TRBJ2-3,TRBD1,TRBV7-6,NA,CASSSGQGGFTDTQYF,TGTGCCAGCAGCTCCGGACAGGGGGGTTTCACAGATACGCAGTATTTT
TRBJ1-6,NA,TRBV5-6,NA,CASSLGARSGIGSPLHF,TGTGCCAGCAGCTTGGGGGCGAGGTCGGGAATAGGGTCACCCCTCCACTTT
TRBJ1-2,TRBD1,TRBV5-6,NA,CASSLAVGTGEWGYTF,TGTGCCAGCAGCTTGGCCGTGGGGACAGGGGAGTGGGGCTACACCTTC
TRBJ2-7,NA,TRBV6-5,NA,CASSYQAGRRGEQYF,TGTGCCAGCAGTTACCAGGCAGGGCGGAGAGGCGAGCAGTACTTC
TRBJ2-3,TRBD1,TRBV27,NA,CASSFDRAWTDTQYF,TGTGCCAGCAGTTTCGACAGGGCGTGGACAGATACGCAGTATTTT
TRBJ1-1,TRBD1,TRBV9,NA,CASSVVGQAPPGNTEAFF,TGTGCCAGCAGCGTAGTGGGACAGGCCCCTCCGGGGAACACTGAAGCTTTCTTT
TRBJ1-3,TRBD1,TRBV10-3,once,CAISDPEGTGGSGNTIYF,TGTGCCATCAGTGATCCTGAGGGGACAGGCGGCTCTGGAAACACCATATATTTT
TRBJ2-7,NA,TRBV5-6,NA,CASSFGRRVYEQYF,TGTGCCAGCAGCTTTGGCAGGAGGGTCTACGAGCAGTACTTC
TRBJ1-1,NA,TRBV6-5,NA,CASSSRGTEAFF,TGTGCCAGCAGTTCAAGGGGCACTGAAGCTTTCTTT
TRBJ1-6,NA,TRBV7-9,NA,CASSASWSDSPLHF,TGTGCCAGCAGCGCTAGCTGGTCGGATTCACCCCTCCACTTT